This is a list of T cell receptor beta chains from one sample in a study of blood T cell repertoires in COVID-19. TCRdb's copy holds only in-frame clones and misses some; the assay was immunoSEQ multiplex PCR. The sample lists 90,000 to 130,000 clones; around 90% were seen once. The specimen sequenced was peripheral blood. The receptors originated from a human donor in a cohort sampled during active COVID-19. CDR3s include the opening cysteine and the closing phenylalanine or tryptophan. D genes are given only for firm matches. Clone size is given for some rows only: seen once, a few or many times, or a class if the clone is expanded.

>TRBV6-2/TRBV6-3|TRBJ2-7|TRBD2|14|.
TGTGCCAGCAGTCAGACTAGCGGGAGGTACCCTTTACTATTC
CASSQTSGRYPLLF
>TRBV29-1|TRBJ1-5|TRBD1|13|.
TGCAGCGTTGGCGTACAGGGGAGGCAGCCCCAGCATTTT
CSVGVQGRQPQHF
>TRBV6-5|TRBJ2-2|.|12|.
TGTGCCACTACAAGGGGCACCGGGGAGCTGTTTTTT
CATTRGTGELFF
>TRBV29-1|TRBJ1-2|.|14|.
TGCAGCGTGCGACCCAGGCTATCTGGATCTGGCTACACCTTC
CSVRPRLSGSGYTF
>TRBV11-2|TRBJ2-7|.|14|.
TGTGCCAGCAGCTTCGAGACTAGTCCCTACGAGCAGTACTTC
CASSFETSPYEQYF
>TRBV5-1|TRBJ2-7|TRBD1|14|few
TGCGCCAGCAGCGTGGTGGGACAGGGAGGCGAGCAGTACTTC
CASSVVGQGGEQYF
>TRBV11-2|TRBJ1-2|TRBD1|18|.
TGTGCCAGCAGCTTAGCTACGGGACAGGGACATTCTAACTATGGCTACACCTTC
CASSLATGQGHSNYGYTF
>TRBV6-6|TRBJ1-1|.|15|.
TGTGCCAGCAGTTACTCAGGGCAGGGCTACGCTGAAGCTTTCTTT
CASSYSGQGYAEAFF
>TRBV7-9|TRBJ2-3|TRBD2|13|.
TGTGCCAGCAGCAGAGCGGGAGCAGATACGCAGTATTTT
CASSRAGADTQYF
>TRBV3-1/TRBV3-2|TRBJ1-6|TRBD1|16|once
TGTGCCAGCAGCCAAGCCGGGACAGGGTCCCGGTCACCCCTCCACTTT
CASSQAGTGSRSPLHF
>TRBV11-2|TRBJ1-3|TRBD1|20|.
TGTGCCAGCAGCTTAGATTGGGGACAGGGGGCCCAGCACACTGGAAACACCATATATTTT
CASSLDWGQGAQHTGNTIYF